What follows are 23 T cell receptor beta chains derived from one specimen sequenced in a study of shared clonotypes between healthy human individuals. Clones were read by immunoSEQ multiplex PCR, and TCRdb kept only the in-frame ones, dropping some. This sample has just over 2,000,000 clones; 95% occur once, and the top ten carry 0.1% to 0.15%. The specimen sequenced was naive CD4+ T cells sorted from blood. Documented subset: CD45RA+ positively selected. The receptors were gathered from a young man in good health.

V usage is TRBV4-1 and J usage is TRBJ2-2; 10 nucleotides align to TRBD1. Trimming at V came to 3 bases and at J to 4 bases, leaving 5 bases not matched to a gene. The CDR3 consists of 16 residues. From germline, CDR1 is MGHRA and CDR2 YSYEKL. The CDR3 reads CASSQTGTGVTGELFF. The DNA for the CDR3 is TGCGCCAGCAGCCAGACCGGGACAGGGGTCACCGGGGAGCTGTTTTTT.

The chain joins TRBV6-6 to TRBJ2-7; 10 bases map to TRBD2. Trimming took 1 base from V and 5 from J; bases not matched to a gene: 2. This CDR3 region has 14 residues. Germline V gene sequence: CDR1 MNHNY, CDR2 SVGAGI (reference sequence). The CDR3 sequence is CASSYWGLANEQYF. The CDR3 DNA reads TGTGCCAGCAGTTACTGGGGACTAGCGAACGAGCAGTACTTC.

DNA of the CDR3: TGTGCCAGTCAGGGTCGGGGGCTGGAATTATATGGCTACACCTTC. Protein: CASQGRGLELYGYTF. The chain has TRBV19 and TRBJ1-2; D is possibly TRBD1 (6 bases). Germline V lookup: CDR1 LNHDA, CDR2 SQIVND (reference sequence). The length of the CDR3 is 15 residues. The V end was cut by 8 bases, the J end by 5 bases, with 21 bases between.

CDR3 nucleotide sequence: TGTGCCTGGAGCCATTTGGGACAGGGGATTTCACCCCTCCACTTT. Translating it yields CAWSHLGQGISPLHF. V and J are TRBV30 and TRBJ1-6; TRBD1 aligns across 10 bases. The CDR3 covers 15 residues. With 3 bases clipped from V and 9 bases from J, the junction kept 8 bases outside the gene matches. Germline lookup yields CDR1 GTSNPN and CDR2 SVGIG (reference sequence).

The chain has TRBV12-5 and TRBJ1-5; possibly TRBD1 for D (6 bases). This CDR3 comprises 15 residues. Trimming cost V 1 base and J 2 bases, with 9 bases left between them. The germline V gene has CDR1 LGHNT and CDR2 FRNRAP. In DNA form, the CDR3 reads TGTGCTAGTGGTTTGGACAGGGTTGGCAATCAGCCCCAGCATTTT. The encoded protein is CASGLDRVGNQPQHF.

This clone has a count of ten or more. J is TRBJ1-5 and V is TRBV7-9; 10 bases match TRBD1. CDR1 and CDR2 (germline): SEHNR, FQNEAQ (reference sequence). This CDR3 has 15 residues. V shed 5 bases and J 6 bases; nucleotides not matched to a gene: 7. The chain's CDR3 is CASSLDRGPGQPQHF. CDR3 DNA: TGTGCCAGCAGCCTTGACAGGGGGCCGGGTCAGCCCCAGCATTTT.

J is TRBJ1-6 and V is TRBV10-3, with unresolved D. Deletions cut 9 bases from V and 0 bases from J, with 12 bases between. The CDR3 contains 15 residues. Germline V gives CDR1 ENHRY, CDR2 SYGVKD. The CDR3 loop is CAIKTESSYNSPLHF. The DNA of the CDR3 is TGTGCCATAAAGACCGAGAGCTCCTATAATTCACCCCTCCACTTT.

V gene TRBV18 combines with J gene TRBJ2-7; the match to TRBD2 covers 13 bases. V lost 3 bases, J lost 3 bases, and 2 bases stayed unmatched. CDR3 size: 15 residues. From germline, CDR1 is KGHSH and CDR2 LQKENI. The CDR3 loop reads CASSPGTSGVYEQYF. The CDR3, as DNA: TGTGCCAGCTCACCTGGGACTAGCGGGGTCTACGAGCAGTACTTC.

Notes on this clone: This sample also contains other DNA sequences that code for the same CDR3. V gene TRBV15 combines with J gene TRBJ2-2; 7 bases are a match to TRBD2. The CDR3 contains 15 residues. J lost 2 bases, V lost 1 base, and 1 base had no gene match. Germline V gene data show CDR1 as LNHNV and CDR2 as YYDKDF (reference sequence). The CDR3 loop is CATSRAGGNTGELFF. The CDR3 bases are TGTGCCACCAGCAGAGCGGGGGGAAACACCGGGGAGCTGTTTTTT.

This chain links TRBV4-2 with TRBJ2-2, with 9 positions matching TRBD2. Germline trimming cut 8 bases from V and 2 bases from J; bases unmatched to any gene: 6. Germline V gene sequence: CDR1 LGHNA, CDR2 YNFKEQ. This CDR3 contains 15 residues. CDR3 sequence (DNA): TGTGCCAGCGGTCCTAGCGGGGTAAACACCGGGGAGCTGTTTTTT. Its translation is CASGPSGVNTGELFF.

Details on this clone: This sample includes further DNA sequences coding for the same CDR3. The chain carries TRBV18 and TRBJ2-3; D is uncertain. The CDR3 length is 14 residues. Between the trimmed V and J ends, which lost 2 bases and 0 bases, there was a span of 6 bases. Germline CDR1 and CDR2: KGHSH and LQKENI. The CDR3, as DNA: TGTGCCAGCTCACCATCCGCTAGCACAGATACGCAGTATTTT. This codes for CASSPSASTDTQYF.

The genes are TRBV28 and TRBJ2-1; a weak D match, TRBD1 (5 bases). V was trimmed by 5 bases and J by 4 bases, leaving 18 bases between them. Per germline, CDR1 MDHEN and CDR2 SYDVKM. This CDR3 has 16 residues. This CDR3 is CASSPARAGWYNEQFF. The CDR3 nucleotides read TGTGCCAGCAGTCCCGCCAGGGCAGGTTGGTACAATGAGCAGTTCTTC.

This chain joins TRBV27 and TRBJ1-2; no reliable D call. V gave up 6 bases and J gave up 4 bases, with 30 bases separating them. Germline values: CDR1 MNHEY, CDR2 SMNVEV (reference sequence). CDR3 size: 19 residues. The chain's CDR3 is CASRITIPGLPGPSYGYTF. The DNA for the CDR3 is TGTGCCAGCAGGATAACAATTCCTGGCCTCCCCGGGCCCAGCTATGGCTACACCTTC.

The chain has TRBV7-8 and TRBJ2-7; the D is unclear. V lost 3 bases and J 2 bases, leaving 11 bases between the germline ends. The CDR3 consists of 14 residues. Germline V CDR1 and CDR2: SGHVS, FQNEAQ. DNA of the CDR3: TGTGCCAGCAGCTTTAGATACCCGCCCTACGAGCAGTACTTC. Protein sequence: CASSFRYPPYEQYF.

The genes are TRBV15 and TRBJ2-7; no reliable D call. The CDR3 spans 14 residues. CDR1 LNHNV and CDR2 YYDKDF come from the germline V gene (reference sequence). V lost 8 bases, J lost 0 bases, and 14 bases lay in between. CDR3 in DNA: TGTGCCACCGCCTTAGGTGGAAGCTCCTACGAGCAGTACTTC. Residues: CATALGGSSYEQYF. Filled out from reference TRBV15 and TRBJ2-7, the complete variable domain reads DAMVIQNPRYQVTQFGKPVTLSCSQTLNHNVMYWYQQKSSQAPKLLFHYYDKDFNNEADTPDNFQSRRPNTSFCFLDIRSPGLGDTAMYLCATALGGSSYEQYFGPGTRLTVT.

The CDR3 is CASLGGRGNTIYF. Here the CDR3 DNA reads TGTGCCAGCTTGGGAGGGAGAGGAAACACCATATATTTT. This chain links TRBV6-6 with TRBJ1-3; D is undetermined. Germline lookup yields CDR1 MNHNY and CDR2 SVGAGI (reference sequence). Trimming pared 8 bases from V and 4 bases from J, leaving 12 bases between. The CDR3 consists of 13 residues.

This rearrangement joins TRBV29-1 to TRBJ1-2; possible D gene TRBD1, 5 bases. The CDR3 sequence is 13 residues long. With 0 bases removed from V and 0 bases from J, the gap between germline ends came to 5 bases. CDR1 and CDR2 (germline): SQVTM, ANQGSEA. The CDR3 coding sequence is TGCAGCGTTGAAGAGACAGCTAACTATGGCTACACCTTC. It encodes CSVEETANYGYTF.

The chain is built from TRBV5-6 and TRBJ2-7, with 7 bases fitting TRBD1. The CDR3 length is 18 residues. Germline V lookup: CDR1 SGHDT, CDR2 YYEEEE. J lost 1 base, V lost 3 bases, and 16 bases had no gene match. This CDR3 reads CASSSRAFDRETSYEQYF. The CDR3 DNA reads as TGTGCCAGCAGCTCGAGGGCCTTCGACAGGGAAACTTCCTACGAGCAGTACTTC.

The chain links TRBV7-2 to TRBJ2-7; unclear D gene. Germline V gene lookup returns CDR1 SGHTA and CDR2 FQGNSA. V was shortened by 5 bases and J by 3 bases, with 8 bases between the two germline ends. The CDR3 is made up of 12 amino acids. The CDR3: CASSGTNYEQYF. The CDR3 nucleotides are TGTGCCAGCAGCGGCACGAACTACGAGCAGTACTTC. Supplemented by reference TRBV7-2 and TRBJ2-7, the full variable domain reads GAGVSQSPSNKVTEKGKDVELRCDPISGHTALYWYRQSLGQGLEFLIYFQGNSAPDKSGLPSDRFSAERTGGSVSTLTIQRTQQEDSAVYLCASSGTNYEQYFGPGTRLTVT.

CDR3 in DNA: TGTGCCAGCCGACGTGGGGCTACCCTGTACAATGAGCAGTTCTTC. Translated, it gives CASRRGATLYNEQFF. The gene calls are TRBV27 and TRBJ2-1; possibly TRBD1 for D (5 bases). Germline CDR1 and CDR2: MNHEY and SMNVEV (reference sequence). V dropped 8 bases and J dropped 4 bases, with 18 bases sitting between them. The CDR3 is made up of 15 amino acids.

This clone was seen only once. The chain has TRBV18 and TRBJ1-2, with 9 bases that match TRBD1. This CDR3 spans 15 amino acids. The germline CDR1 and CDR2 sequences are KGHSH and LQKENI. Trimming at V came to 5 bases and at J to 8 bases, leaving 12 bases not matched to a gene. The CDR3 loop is CASSFEQGAGNGYTF. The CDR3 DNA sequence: TGTGCCAGCTCATTCGAACAGGGGGCAGGTAACGGCTACACCTTC.

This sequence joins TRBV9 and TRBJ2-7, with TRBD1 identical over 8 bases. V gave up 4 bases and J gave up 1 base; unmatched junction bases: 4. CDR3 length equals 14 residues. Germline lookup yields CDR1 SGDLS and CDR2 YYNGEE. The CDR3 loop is CASSRTGGSYEQYF. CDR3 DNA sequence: TGTGCCAGCAGCCGAACAGGGGGTTCCTACGAGCAGTACTTC.

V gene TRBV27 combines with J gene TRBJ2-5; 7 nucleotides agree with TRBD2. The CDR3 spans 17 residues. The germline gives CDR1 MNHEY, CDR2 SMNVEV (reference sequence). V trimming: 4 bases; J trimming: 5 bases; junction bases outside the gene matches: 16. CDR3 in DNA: TGTGCCAGCAGTTATGGGAGGGGACTGTCCCCGGCGGAGACCCAGTACTTC. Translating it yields CASSYGRGLSPAETQYF.